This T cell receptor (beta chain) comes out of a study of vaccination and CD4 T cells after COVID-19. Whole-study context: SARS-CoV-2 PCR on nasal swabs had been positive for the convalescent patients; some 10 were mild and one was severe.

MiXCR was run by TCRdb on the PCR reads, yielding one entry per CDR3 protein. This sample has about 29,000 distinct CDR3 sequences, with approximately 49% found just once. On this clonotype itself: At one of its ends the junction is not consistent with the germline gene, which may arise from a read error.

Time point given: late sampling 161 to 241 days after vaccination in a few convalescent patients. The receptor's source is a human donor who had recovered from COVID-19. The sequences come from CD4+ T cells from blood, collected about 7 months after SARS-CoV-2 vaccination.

This CDR3 is CVSSILDTDTQYF. As DNA, the CDR3 is TGTGTCAGTAGTATCCTCGACACAGATACGCAGTATTTT. The V and J genes are TRBV19 and TRBJ2-3; D is unresolved. Germline CDR1 reads LNHDA; CDR2 reads SQIVND (reference sequence). The CDR3 is made up of 13 amino acids.